Below, 5 T cell receptor beta chains from the same sample are listed, as sequenced in a study of blood T cell repertoires in COVID-19. Using immunoSEQ multiplex PCR, the repertoire was profiled, and TCRdb retains in-frame clones only, with some absent. This repertoire shows 150,000 to 200,000 clones, around 80% found once; its top ten account for roughly 19%. Sequencing used peripheral blood. All receptors come from a woman aged 70 to 79 who had recovered from COVID-19.

The rearrangement links TRBV3-1 (or the pseudogene TRBV3-2) to TRBJ2-7; no firm D call. CDR3 length: 13 amino acids. The V end was cut by 1 base, the J end by 6 bases, with 10 bases between. CDR1 and CDR2 from the germline V gene are LGHDT and YNNKEL (reference sequence). The CDR3 is CASSQARSPEQYF. CDR3 nucleotide sequence: TGTGCCAGCAGCCAAGCCAGATCCCCCGAGCAGTACTTC.

The chain is built from TRBV5-1 and TRBJ1-4; tentatively, D is TRBD1 (6 bases). Germline CDR1 reads SGHRS; CDR2 reads YFSETQ. V lost 0 bases and J lost 4, with 13 bases in between. The CDR3 contains 16 residues. This CDR3 reads CASSLGVQGGNEKLFF. The CDR3 bases are TGCGCCAGCAGCTTGGGGGTACAGGGCGGTAATGAAAAACTGTTTTTT.

The chain employs TRBV14 and TRBJ1-4; 8 bases agree with TRBD1. With 3 bases clipped from V and 6 bases from J, the junction kept 6 bases outside the gene matches. There are 15 residues in the CDR3. Germline-derived CDR1 and CDR2 are SGHDN and FVKESK. This CDR3 reads CASSHLTGGDEKLFF. In DNA, the CDR3 is TGTGCCAGCAGCCACCTCACAGGGGGTGATGAAAAACTGTTTTTT. Full variable domain (rest looked up from reference TRBV14 and TRBJ1-4): EAGVTQFPSHSVIEKGQTVTLRCDPISGHDNLYWYRRVMGKEIKFLLHFVKESKQDESGMPNNRFLAERTGGTYSTLKVQPAELEDSGVYFCASSHLTGGDEKLFFGSGTQLSVL.

This clone was counted only a few times. J is TRBJ2-1 and V is TRBV27, with unresolved D. The CDR3 runs 12 residues. From germline, CDR1 is MNHEY and CDR2 SMNVEV (reference sequence). V was pared by 5 bases and J by 2 bases, with 4 bases between. This chain's CDR3 is CASSPAYNEQFF. In DNA form, the CDR3 reads TGTGCCAGCAGTCCCGCCTACAATGAGCAGTTCTTC.

This clone turned up a few times. The J gene is TRBJ2-7, the V gene TRBV4-2; TRBD2 matches at 13 bases. This CDR3 has 17 amino acids. Germline V gene data show CDR1 as LGHNA and CDR2 as YNFKEQ. V gave up 4 bases and J gave up 0 bases; unmatched junction bases: 6. The DNA for the CDR3 is TGTGCCAGCAGCCCCCGACTAGCGGGGGGTAGCTCCTACGAGCAGTACTTC. Translating gives CASSPRLAGGSSYEQYF.